This passage covers 8 T cell receptor beta chains from one sample sequenced in a study of blood T cell repertoires in COVID-19. The table came from immunoSEQ multiplex PCR; TCRdb's copy has only in-frame clones and leaves some out. The top ten hold under 3.5% of the sample, which has approximately 86,000 clones, approximately 86% seen once. Sequenced: peripheral blood. Receptors originate from a man in his fifties with acute or convalescent COVID-19.

In this sample, this clone turned up once. The chain has TRBV25-1 and TRBJ2-7; TRBD1 agrees at 8 bases. Trimming removed 3 bases from V and 7 bases from J; junction bases left unmatched: 11. Germline V CDR1 and CDR2: MGHDK, SYGVNS. The CDR3 sequence is 15 residues long. The CDR3 DNA sequence: TGTGCCAGCAGTGACTGGACAGGGACCCTTGAAGAGCAGTACTTC. The encoded protein is CASSDWTGTLEEQYF.

This rearrangement joins TRBV29-1 to TRBJ2-7; weak D call: TRBD2 (6 bases). The V and J ends lost 7 bases and 3 bases respectively, with 16 bases between them. The CDR3 has 13 amino acids. Germline CDR1 and CDR2: SQVTM and ANQGSEA. CDR3 coding DNA: TGCAGCGCCGGCCCCGGGAGAGACTACGAGCAGTACTTC. Encoded protein: CSAGPGRDYEQYF.

The genes are TRBV5-4 and TRBJ2-7; 9 bases are shared with TRBD1. The CDR3 sequence is 15 residues long. The V gene's germline CDR1 is SGHNT and CDR2 YYREEE (reference sequence). V lost 4 bases to trimming and J lost 5 bases; unmatched junction nucleotides: 10. The chain's CDR3 is CASSDTGTGMNEQYF. CDR3 bases: TGTGCCAGCAGCGATACCGGGACAGGGATGAACGAGCAGTACTTC.

This sequence joins TRBV30 and TRBJ2-3, with 9 bases matching TRBD1. The V gene's germline CDR1 is GTSNPN and CDR2 SVGIG (reference sequence). V was clipped by 5 bases and J by 3 bases; unmatched bases: 9. The CDR3 sequence is 15 residues long. In DNA, the CDR3 is TGTGCCTGGGGGATCGGGACAGGGCGGACAGATACGCAGTATTTT. Its translation: CAWGIGTGRTDTQYF.

The sample holds a few counts of this clone. CDR3 DNA sequence: TGTGCCAGCAGTTCGAACAGTAACAATTCACCCCTCCACTTT. Protein sequence: CASSSNSNNSPLHF. The rearrangement uses TRBV28 and TRBJ1-6; no clear D. Germline CDR1 MDHEN, CDR2 SYDVKM. The CDR3 has 14 residues. Trimming left V 4 bases short and J 7 bases short, with 11 bases between.

The chain employs TRBV27 and TRBJ2-5, with D possibly matching TRBD2 (5 bases). The CDR3 contains 12 residues. V lost 2 bases and J 7 bases, leaving 8 bases between the germline ends. CDR1 and CDR2 (germline): MNHEY, SMNVEV (reference sequence). The CDR3 region is CASSLLRGTQYF. The CDR3 DNA reads TGTGCCAGCAGTTTACTACGGGGGACCCAGTACTTC.

The CDR3 protein is CASSLAGGQETQYF. CDR3 bases: TGTGCCAGCAGTCTAGCGGGGGGCCAAGAGACCCAGTACTTC. The V gene is TRBV6-2 or TRBV6-3, the J gene TRBJ2-5; 11 bases fit TRBD2. CDR3 size: 14 residues. CDR1 is MNHEY, CDR2 SVGEGT, per germline. V lost 5 bases to trimming and J lost 1 base; unmatched junction nucleotides: 0.

The chain combines TRBV15 with TRBJ1-4; no clear D. The V and J ends lost 0 bases and 5 bases respectively, with 13 bases between them. This CDR3 is 16 amino acids long. Germline CDR1 reads LNHNV; CDR2 reads YYDKDF (reference sequence). The DNA of the CDR3 is TGTGCCACCAGCAGAGATCCTGGCGGGTCCAATGAAAAACTGTTTTTT. It encodes CATSRDPGGSNEKLFF. The full variable domain, its missing parts supplied by reference TRBV15 and TRBJ1-4, is DAMVIQNPRYQVTQFGKPVTLSCSQTLNHNVMYWYQQKSSQAPKLLFHYYDKDFNNEADTPDNFQSRRPNTSFCFLDIRSPGLGDTAMYLCATSRDPGGSNEKLFFGSGTQLSVL.